This TCR beta chain was found in a study of control samples from healthy donors and cancer patients. The repertoire was sequenced with immunoSEQ multiplex PCR; TCRdb's copy has only in-frame clones and lacks some. This table holds about 140,000 clones, approximately 94% found once. CDR1 is MNHEY and CDR2 is SMNVEV in the germline V gene (reference sequence). The CDR3 consists of 14 residues. V was shortened by 5 bases and J by 4 bases, with 12 bases between the two germline ends. The J gene is TRBJ1-5, the V gene TRBV27; no definite D call. Source material: blood. The sequence was obtained from a man aged 40-49 years in good health. The CDR3 here is CASSIRWGNQPQHF. In DNA form, the CDR3 reads TGTGCCAGCAGTATACGTTGGGGTAATCAGCCCCAGCATTTT.